These T cell receptor beta chains were read from a single sample in a study of blood T cell repertoires in COVID-19. Some clones are missing from TCRdb's copy, which holds only in-frame ones; the method was immunoSEQ multiplex PCR. The table lists approximately 98,000 clones, over 70% of them singletons, with around a tenth in the top ten. The sample consisted of peripheral blood. These TCRs come from a woman older than 75 with acute or convalescent COVID-19. CDR3s include the opening cysteine and the closing phenylalanine or tryptophan. A D gene is named only where the DNA matches it firmly. Size is stated for part of the rows, as once, few or many counts, or as a class when the clone is expanded.

V gene	J gene	D gene	clone size	CDR3 DNA	CDR3 protein
TRBV7-8	TRBJ1-3	-	-	TGTGCCAGCAGCCTCAACGTTGGTCAAGGGGCCGGAAACACCATATATTTT	CASSLNVGQGAGNTIYF
TRBV6-2/TRBV6-3	TRBJ1-3	-	-	TGTGCCAGCAGCGCCCAGGGTGCCTTTTCTGGAAACACCATATATTTT	CASSAQGAFSGNTIYF
TRBV6-2/TRBV6-3	TRBJ2-7	TRBD1	-	TGTGCCAGCAGTTGGGGGACAGAATACGAGCAGTACTTC	CASSWGTEYEQYF
TRBV18	TRBJ2-2	TRBD1	-	TGTGCCAGCTCACCGGGACAGACCGGGGAGCTGTTTTTT	CASSPGQTGELFF
TRBV3-1/TRBV3-2	TRBJ1-1	TRBD1	few	TGTGCCAGCAGCCAGTGGACAGGGGAAGTTTTCTTT	CASSQWTGEVFF
TRBV7-9	TRBJ1-1	-	many	TGTGCCAGCAGCTTGGAGGGTAAGAACACTGAAGCTTTCTTT	CASSLEGKNTEAFF
TRBV28	TRBJ1-2	-	few	TGTGCCAGCAGCCAACAGAAGAACTATGGCTACACCTTC	CASSQQKNYGYTF
TRBV27	TRBJ2-1	TRBD2	once	TGTGCCAGCAGTCGGACTAGCGGGGGAACCCTGTACAATGAGCAGTTCTTC	CASSRTSGGTLYNEQFF
TRBV7-7	TRBJ2-3	TRBD2	-	TGTGCCAGCAGCTTAGGCGTAGGACTAGCGGGAGATACGCAGTATTTT	CASSLGVGLAGDTQYF
TRBV27	TRBJ1-2	TRBD1	once	TGTGCCAGCAGTCCCGTAGGGACAGAATATGGCTACACCTTC	CASSPVGTEYGYTF
TRBV19	TRBJ1-1	-	few	TGTGCCAGTAGTATAGGATCGGGGTTGAACACTGAAGCTTTCTTT	CASSIGSGLNTEAFF
TRBV28	TRBJ1-5	-	-	TGTGCCAGCAGTCCATCCATCGGCGGTAGCAATCAGCCCCAGCATTTT	CASSPSIGGSNQPQHF
TRBV3-1/TRBV3-2	TRBJ2-3	TRBD1	-	TGTGCCAGCAGCCAAGCCGGGACAGGGGGTGCAGATACGCAGTATTTT	CASSQAGTGGADTQYF
TRBV28	TRBJ1-3	-	-	TGTGCCAGCAGTTTATCAGGGGAAGGAAACACCATATATTTT	CASSLSGEGNTIYF
TRBV18	TRBJ1-1	-	-	TGTGCCAGCTCACCTCCGGGTCTTATGAACACTGAAGCTTTCTTT	CASSPPGLMNTEAFF
TRBV28	TRBJ2-6	-	few	TGTGCCAGCATCGCAGGGACTGGGGCCAACGTCCTGACTTTC	CASIAGTGANVLTF
TRBV27	TRBJ2-1	TRBD1	-	TGTGCCAGCAGCTTAAACAGGGGTGATTACAATGAGCAGTTCTTC	CASSLNRGDYNEQFF
TRBV6-5	TRBJ1-2	-	few	TGTGCCAGCAGTACTGCAGGGAGGGACTATGGCTACACCTTC	CASSTAGRDYGYTF
TRBV5-4	TRBJ2-7	-	-	TGTGCCAGCAGCTTAAGAGGTCGAATAAGCTCCTACGAGCAGTACTTC	CASSLRGRISSYEQYF
TRBV5-4	TRBJ2-3	-	-	TGTGCCAGCAGCTCCCGGGACACCTTCACAGATACGCAGTATTTT	CASSSRDTFTDTQYF
TRBV6-5	TRBJ2-2	-	-	TGTGCCAGCACCACTGTACAGGGAATAGGCGGGGAGCTGTTTTTT	CASTTVQGIGGELFF
TRBV18	TRBJ2-7	TRBD1	-	TGTGCCAGCTCACCCCAGGGGGACAAGGGGGAGCAGTACTTC	CASSPQGDKGEQYF
TRBV7-6	TRBJ1-4	-	-	TGTGCCAGCAGCTTATATTCCCGGGGGTATGAAAAACTGTTTTTT	CASSLYSRGYEKLFF